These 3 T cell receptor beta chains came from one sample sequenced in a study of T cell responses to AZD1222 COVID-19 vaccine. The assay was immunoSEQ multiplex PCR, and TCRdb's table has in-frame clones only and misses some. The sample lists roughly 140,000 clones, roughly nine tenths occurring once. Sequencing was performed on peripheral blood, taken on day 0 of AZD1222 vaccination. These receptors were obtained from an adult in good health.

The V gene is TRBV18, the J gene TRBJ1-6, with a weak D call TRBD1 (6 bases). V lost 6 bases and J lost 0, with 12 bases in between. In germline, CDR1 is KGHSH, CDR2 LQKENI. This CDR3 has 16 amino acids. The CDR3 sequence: CASSPTGISYNSPLHF. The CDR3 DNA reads TGTGCCAGCTCCCCGACAGGAATCTCCTATAATTCACCCCTCCACTTT. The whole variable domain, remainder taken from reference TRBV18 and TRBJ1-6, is NAGVMQNPRHLVRRRGQEARLRCSPMKGHSHVYWYRQLPEEGLKFMVYLQKENIIDESGMPKERFSAEFPKEGPSILRIQQVVRGDSAAYFCASSPTGISYNSPLHFGNGTRLTVT.

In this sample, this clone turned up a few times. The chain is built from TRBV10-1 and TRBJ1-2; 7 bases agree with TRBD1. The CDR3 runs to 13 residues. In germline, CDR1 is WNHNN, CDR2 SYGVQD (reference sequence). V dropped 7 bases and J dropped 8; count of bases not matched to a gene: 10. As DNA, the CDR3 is TGCGCCAGCACAACAGGGGATTCTGGCGGCTACACCTTC. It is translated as CASTTGDSGGYTF.

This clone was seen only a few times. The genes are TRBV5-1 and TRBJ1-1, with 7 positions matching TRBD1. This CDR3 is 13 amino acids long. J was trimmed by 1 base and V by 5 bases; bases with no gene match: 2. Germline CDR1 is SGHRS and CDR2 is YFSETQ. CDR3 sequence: CASREGANTEAFF. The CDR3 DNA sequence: TGCGCCAGCAGAGAGGGGGCGAACACTGAAGCTTTCTTT.